The 26 T cell receptor beta chains presented below share a single source sample, sequenced in a study of cytomegalovirus exposure and HLA in healthy donors. PCR was performed using 60 Vbeta and 13 Jbeta primers. Some clones are missing from TCRdb's copy, which holds only in-frame ones; the method was immunoSEQ multiplex PCR. The sample holds about 210,000 clones, around 80% seen once. The specimen was PBMCs. These TCRs come from a man aged 40-49 years in good health and CMV-seropositive.

The gene calls are TRBV7-8 and TRBJ2-3; 7 bases map to TRBD2. CDR3 length: 15 amino acids. With 4 bases clipped from V and 0 bases from J, the junction kept 4 bases outside the gene matches. CDR1 is SGHVS and CDR2 is FQNEAQ in the germline V gene. CDR3 sequence (DNA): TGTGCCAGCAGCTCCCAGGGAGGGAGCACAGATACGCAGTATTTT. Translating gives CASSSQGGSTDTQYF.

This clone was found once. V usage is TRBV4-1 and J usage is TRBJ2-7; tentatively, D is TRBD1 (6 bases). Trimming took 1 base from V and 6 from J, leaving 16 bases between them. The CDR3 spans 15 residues. The germline V gene has CDR1 MGHRA and CDR2 YSYEKL. The CDR3 spells CASSQVTGSNSEQYF. The CDR3 DNA sequence: TGCGCCAGCAGCCAAGTTACAGGGAGTAACAGCGAGCAGTACTTC.

J is TRBJ2-1 and V is TRBV5-1, with TRBD2 matching over 10 bases. The J segment lost 8 bases and the V segment lost 5 bases, leaving 7 bases of the junction unmatched. The CDR3 spans 14 residues. The germline CDR1 and CDR2 sequences are SGHRS and YFSETQ. Here the CDR3 DNA reads TGCGCCAGCAGACAAGCGGGAGGGTGGGATGAGCAGTTCTTC. It encodes CASRQAGGWDEQFF.

The chain employs TRBV6-5 and TRBJ1-3; the D is unclear. The V gene lost 8 bases and the J gene lost 3 bases, with 8 bases spanning the gap. Germline CDR1 is MNHEY and CDR2 is SVGAGI. The length of the CDR3 is 12 residues. This CDR3 reads CASVSNGNTIYF. The DNA of the CDR3 is TGTGCCAGCGTGAGTAATGGAAACACCATATATTTT.

This chain uses TRBV5-1 with TRBJ2-3; TRBD1 agrees at 7 bases. Trimming cost V 3 bases and J 3 bases; bases outside gene matches: 4. Germline V gives CDR1 SGHRS, CDR2 YFSETQ. The CDR3 covers 14 residues. CDR3 sequence reads: CASSSSGGTDTQYF. The CDR3, as DNA: TGCGCCAGCAGCTCGTCAGGGGGTACAGATACGCAGTATTTT.

This clone has just a few counts. The V call is TRBV6-6, the J call TRBJ1-2; D remains ambiguous. Per germline, CDR1 MNHNY and CDR2 SVGAGI (reference sequence). V dropped 7 bases and J dropped 1 base, with 16 bases sitting between them. CDR3 length: 15 residues. CDR3 amino acids: CASTQSSGFNYGYTF. CDR3 DNA sequence: TGTGCCAGCACCCAAAGTTCGGGGTTTAACTATGGCTACACCTTC.

In regard to this clone: Other nucleotide sequences from this sample produce the same CDR3. The chain couples TRBV9 to TRBJ1-1, with D maybe TRBD1 (5 bases). Trimming stripped 4 bases from V and 1 base from J, with 11 bases between. Germline values: CDR1 SGDLS, CDR2 YYNGEE. The CDR3 spans 14 residues. CDR3: CASSSQTGNTEAFF. The CDR3 region has the DNA TGTGCCAGCAGCTCTCAAACAGGGAACACTGAAGCTTTCTTT.

The chain combines TRBV11-3 with TRBJ2-1; D is ambiguous. Germline values: CDR1 SGHNT, CDR2 YENEEA. V was clipped by 7 bases and J by 2 bases, with 6 bases between them. CDR3 length: 12 amino acids. The CDR3 loop reads CASKGAYNEQFF. CDR3 DNA: TGTGCCAGCAAAGGAGCCTACAATGAGCAGTTCTTC.

For this clone: In the same sample, other DNA sequences code for this CDR3. The V gene is TRBV5-1, the J gene TRBJ2-1, with 10 bases matching TRBD2. V was pared by 0 bases and J by 8 bases, with 2 bases of the junction left unmatched. From germline, CDR1 is SGHRS and CDR2 YFSETQ. The CDR3 length is 14 residues. CDR3 in amino acids: CASSLASGSHEQFF. The CDR3, as DNA: TGCGCCAGCAGCTTGGCTAGCGGGAGTCATGAGCAGTTCTTC.

The chain joins TRBV7-3 to TRBJ2-4; TRBD1 is a possible D gene (6 bases). Germline CDR1 reads SGHTA; CDR2 reads FQGTGA. Trimming removed 6 bases from V and 1 base from J, with 13 bases in between. The CDR3 is 15 residues long. This CDR3 is CASSWDTSAKNIQYF. In nucleotides, the CDR3 is TGTGCCAGCAGTTGGGACACCTCCGCCAAAAACATTCAGTACTTC.

This clone has a single count. This chain uses TRBV11-3 with TRBJ2-1, with 9 positions matching TRBD2. Germline CDR1 reads SGHNT; CDR2 reads YENEEA. Germline trimming cut 4 bases from V and 10 bases from J; bases unmatched to any gene: 5. The CDR3 covers 13 residues. The CDR3 coding sequence is TGTGCCAGCAGCTATAACCTAGCGGGGGAGCAGTTCTTC. Translation gives CASSYNLAGEQFF.

The V gene is TRBV7-3, the J gene TRBJ1-1; 10 bases are shared with TRBD1. This CDR3 has 14 residues. V shed 5 bases, J shed 5 bases, and the junction held 5 bases outside the gene matches. CDR1 is SGHTA and CDR2 is FQGTGA in the germline V gene. The CDR3 DNA is TGTGCCAGCAGCCCGCGGGACAGGGGAACTGAAGCTTTCTTT. Its translation is CASSPRDRGTEAFF.

The chain has TRBV28 and TRBJ1-2, with 9 nucleotides matching TRBD1. The V segment lost 4 bases and the J segment 4 bases; nucleotides outside the gene matches: 1. There are 13 residues in the CDR3. The germline gives CDR1 MDHEN, CDR2 SYDVKM. The CDR3 DNA reads TGTGCCAGCAGTTCGGACAGGGGCTATGGCTACACCTTC. This encodes CASSSDRGYGYTF.

The chain couples TRBV19 to TRBJ1-1, with D tentatively TRBD1 (5 bases). This CDR3 has 14 amino acids. V dropped 2 bases and J dropped 3 bases, with 10 bases sitting between them. The germline CDR1 and CDR2 sequences are LNHDA and SQIVND (reference sequence). The CDR3 region has the DNA TGTGCCAGTAGTATAACAGGAGAGGACACTGAAGCTTTCTTT. It codes for CASSITGEDTEAFF.

The V and J genes are TRBV15 and TRBJ1-5; perhaps TRBD1 as D (5 bases). This CDR3 has 15 amino acids. Germline V gene lookup returns CDR1 LNHNV and CDR2 YYDKDF (reference sequence). V lost 5 bases and J lost 7, with 18 bases in between. CDR3 amino acids: CATSHRGVAGQPQHF. CDR3 bases: TGTGCCACCAGCCACCGGGGGGTAGCCGGACAGCCCCAGCATTTT.

The genes are TRBV7-6 and TRBJ1-3, with D perhaps TRBD1 (6 bases). The germline V and J ends were trimmed by 3 bases and 3 bases, with 21 bases remaining between them. The CDR3 is 18 residues long. Germline V gives CDR1 SGHVS, CDR2 FNYEAQ. The CDR3 region has the DNA TGTGCCAGCAGCTTCGAACCCCATGAGGACAGTTTTGGAAACACCATATATTTT. It yields the protein CASSFEPHEDSFGNTIYF.

This chain links TRBV27 with TRBJ2-1, with a weak D call TRBD2 (5 bases). Trimming removed 0 bases from V and 8 bases from J, with 8 bases in between. Germline CDR1 reads MNHEY; CDR2 reads SMNVEV (reference sequence). CDR3 length: 13 residues. Here the CDR3 DNA reads TGTGCCAGCAGTTTATCGATTAGCGATGAGCAGTTCTTC. As protein: CASSLSISDEQFF.

This rearrangement joins TRBV6-4 to TRBJ1-1; 7 bases line up with TRBD1. After removal of 3 bases from V and 0 bases from J, the junction contained 4 bases not matched to a gene. The CDR3 length is 15 residues. CDR1 is MRHNA, CDR2 SNTAGT, per germline. CDR3 bases: TGTGCCAGCAGTGAAACAGGGGAGATGAACACTGAAGCTTTCTTT. Protein: CASSETGEMNTEAFF.

The chain has TRBV19 and TRBJ2-7, with 9 bases lining up with TRBD1. This CDR3 is built from 15 residues. V lost 6 bases, J lost 3 bases, and 9 bases stayed unmatched. Germline values: CDR1 LNHDA, CDR2 SQIVND (reference sequence). CDR3 nucleotide sequence: TGTGCCAGTAGGCTCCGGGACAGGGCCTTCTACGAGCAGTACTTC. Protein: CASRLRDRAFYEQYF.

This clone was seen a single time. The genes are TRBV18 and TRBJ2-6, with 8 bases that match TRBD1. Germline assignment: CDR1 KGHSH and CDR2 LQKENI. CDR3 length equals 17 residues. The V gene end was trimmed by 2 bases and the J gene end by 2 bases; junction bases not matched to a gene: 5. The CDR3 loop reads CASSPDQGATGANVLTF. In DNA, the CDR3 is TGTGCCAGCTCACCAGACCAGGGGGCAACTGGGGCCAACGTCCTGACTTTC.

Only a few counts were recorded for this clone. The V gene is TRBV4-1, the J gene TRBJ1-5; D is uncertain. Germline CDR1 MGHRA, CDR2 YSYEKL. CDR3 length: 16 amino acids. Trimming shortened V by 1 base and J by 0 bases, and 10 bases separated the two germline ends. The CDR3 nucleotides are TGCGCCAGCAGCCAAGCTTACGGGATTAGCAATCAGCCCCAGCATTTT. Its protein product is CASSQAYGISNQPQHF.

The rearrangement uses TRBV7-9 and TRBJ2-7; D is possibly TRBD2 (6 bases). CDR3 length: 16 residues. The germline gives CDR1 SEHNR, CDR2 FQNEAQ (reference sequence). V shed 4 bases and J shed 1 base, with 17 bases lying between them. The CDR3 spells CASSSPGTWRSYEQYF. The CDR3 DNA reads as TGTGCCAGCAGCTCCCCCGGGACTTGGAGATCCTACGAGCAGTACTTC. Full variable domain (missing parts from reference TRBV7-9 and TRBJ2-7): DTGVSQNPRHKITKRGQNVTFRCDPISEHNRLYWYRQTLGQGPEFLTYFQNEAQLEKSRLLSDRFSAERPKGSFSTLEIQRTEQGDSAMYLCASSSPGTWRSYEQYFGPGTRLTVT.

The rearrangement joins TRBV6-6 to TRBJ1-2; D is unresolved. Germline CDR1 is MNHNY and CDR2 is SVGAGI (reference sequence). The CDR3 consists of 13 residues. The V gene lost 2 bases and the J gene lost 2 bases, with 6 bases spanning the gap. The CDR3 nucleotides read TGTGCCAGCAGTTACGACGGGAACTATGGCTACACCTTC. Amino acid sequence: CASSYDGNYGYTF.

The chain links TRBV19 to TRBJ1-1; D may be TRBD1 (6 bases). Germline V lookup: CDR1 LNHDA, CDR2 SQIVND (reference sequence). Trimming removed 5 bases from V and 5 bases from J, with 12 bases in between. CDR3 length equals 13 residues. The CDR3 nucleotides read TGTGCCAGTAGTTTGACAGGCAGGACTGAAGCTTTCTTT. Amino acid sequence: CASSLTGRTEAFF.

This chain links TRBV19 with TRBJ1-3; possibly TRBD1 for D (6 bases). The ends were cut back, 10 bases at V and 4 bases at J, with 17 bases in the middle. This CDR3 contains 14 residues. Germline V gene sequence: CDR1 LNHDA, CDR2 SQIVND (reference sequence). The CDR3, as DNA: TGTGCCACCCATACAGGGCAATCAGGAAACACCATATATTTT. It codes for CATHTGQSGNTIYF.

V and J are TRBV7-9 and TRBJ2-2, with 12 bases that match TRBD2. This CDR3 contains 16 residues. The V segment lost 5 bases and the J segment 4 bases; nucleotides outside the gene matches: 5. CDR1 is SEHNR, CDR2 FQNEAQ, per germline (reference sequence). CDR3 residues: CASSRGLAGSTGELFF. CDR3 bases: TGTGCCAGCAGCCGGGGACTAGCGGGTAGCACCGGGGAGCTGTTTTTT. Full variable domain (outside the CDR3, taken from reference TRBV7-9 and TRBJ2-2): DTGVSQNPRHKITKRGQNVTFRCDPISEHNRLYWYRQTLGQGPEFLTYFQNEAQLEKSRLLSDRFSAERPKGSFSTLEIQRTEQGDSAMYLCASSRGLAGSTGELFFGEGSRLTVL.